These 27 T cell receptor beta chains were sequenced from one sample in a study of STAT5B mutations in CD4+ large granular lymphocyte leukemia. Data came from immunoSEQ multiplex PCR; TCRdb stores just in-frame clones and leaves some out. The sample holds roughly 35,000 clones; around 63% are singletons and the top ten take 1.5% to 2%. Sequencing used CD4+ T cells from blood buffy coats. All receptors derive from a human donor in good health.

The rearrangement links TRBV19 to TRBJ2-1, with 7 bases aligning to TRBD1. Germline assignment: CDR1 LNHDA and CDR2 SQIVND (reference sequence). The CDR3 runs to 13 residues. The ends lost 4 bases at V and 7 bases at J; junction bases unmatched: 4. As DNA, the CDR3 is TGTGCCAGTAGTACCCGACAGGGAAATGAGCAGTTCTTC. Translating gives CASSTRQGNEQFF.

The gene calls are TRBV28 and TRBJ2-3; D unresolved. CDR3 size: 15 residues. Looked up from germline, CDR1 is MDHEN and CDR2 is SYDVKM. The V end was cut by 0 bases, the J end by 0 bases, with 7 bases between. In DNA, the CDR3 is TGTGCCAGCAGTTTATGGGGCAGTAGCACAGATACGCAGTATTTT. Translated: CASSLWGSSTDTQYF.

This clone was counted only a few times. The rearrangement links TRBV7-9 to TRBJ2-7; 7 bases fit TRBD1. The germline CDR1 and CDR2 sequences are SEHNR and FQNEAQ (reference sequence). V dropped 4 bases and J dropped 3; count of bases not matched to a gene: 3. The CDR3 spans 13 residues. The CDR3 reads CASSSGQVYEQYF. CDR3 sequence (DNA): TGTGCCAGCAGCTCCGGACAGGTCTACGAGCAGTACTTC.

This clone was observed a handful of times. The CDR3 loop is CASRTGMNTEAFF. In DNA form, the CDR3 reads TGTGCCAGCAGAACAGGGATGAACACTGAAGCTTTCTTT. This rearrangement joins TRBV19 to TRBJ1-1, with a tentative D call TRBD1 (6 bases). Germline CDR1 is LNHDA and CDR2 is SQIVND (reference sequence). V was shortened by 9 bases and J by 0 bases, with 11 bases between the two germline ends. This CDR3 has 13 amino acids.

Concerning this clone: The same CDR3 arises from other DNA sequences in this sample as well. The chain employs TRBV9 and TRBJ2-5; a possible D gene is TRBD1 (5 bases). V was cut by 0 bases and J by 0 bases, with 12 bases left in between. CDR1 is SGDLS, CDR2 YYNGEE, per germline. The CDR3 consists of 16 residues. CDR3 DNA sequence: TGTGCCAGCAGCGTAGGTGGGCAGGGCCACCAAGAGACCCAGTACTTC. It is translated as CASSVGGQGHQETQYF.

This clone was seen only a few times. The chain has TRBV5-6 and TRBJ1-1; 8 bases match TRBD1. This CDR3 has 13 amino acids. Germline V gene sequence: CDR1 SGHDT, CDR2 YYEEEE. The junction had 6 bases not matched to a gene; V was cut back by 2 bases and J by 9 bases. The CDR3 spells CASSFADREKAFF. The CDR3 coding sequence is TGTGCCAGCAGCTTCGCGGACAGGGAGAAAGCTTTCTTT.

This clone was picked up a small number of times. This sequence joins TRBV6-1 and TRBJ1-2, with 8 positions matching TRBD1. Germline lookup yields CDR1 MNHNS and CDR2 SASEGT. The CDR3 totals 14 residues. The V segment lost 4 bases and the J segment 2 bases; nucleotides outside the gene matches: 3. The CDR3 coding sequence is TGTGCCAGCAGTGCGGACAGGGTAAACTATGGCTACACCTTC. Protein product: CASSADRVNYGYTF.

The gene calls are TRBV15 and TRBJ2-2; the D gene is possibly TRBD2 (6 bases). This CDR3 comprises 17 residues. Germline V gene data show CDR1 as LNHNV and CDR2 as YYDKDF (reference sequence). V was pared by 0 bases and J by 6 bases, with 17 bases between. CDR3 loop: CATSRDWASDGAGELFF. The CDR3 region has the DNA TGTGCCACCAGCAGAGATTGGGCTAGCGACGGCGCCGGGGAGCTGTTTTTT.

The V call is TRBV6-1, the J call TRBJ1-6, with D unclear. This CDR3 region has 16 residues. V lost 1 base to trimming and J lost 7 bases, with 14 bases between them. The germline CDR1 and CDR2 sequences are MNHNS and SASEGT. The CDR3 here is CASSEEMRVRNSPLHF. The CDR3 nucleotides read TGTGCCAGCAGTGAAGAGATGAGGGTTCGGAATTCACCCCTCCACTTT.

The gene calls are TRBV11-2 and TRBJ2-3, with D uncertain. V was trimmed by 3 bases and J by 11 bases, leaving 12 bases between them. There are 12 residues in the CDR3. Germline V CDR1 and CDR2: SGHAT, FQNNGV. The CDR3 DNA reads TGTGCCAGCAGCTTCCTAGGTTGGTGGCAGTATTTT. Amino acid sequence: CASSFLGWWQYF.

V and J are TRBV7-9 and TRBJ1-2, with TRBD1 as a possible D gene (5 bases). Trimming pared 1 base from V and 0 bases from J, leaving 21 bases between. The CDR3 has 19 residues. The V gene's germline CDR1 is SEHNR and CDR2 FQNEAQ (reference sequence). CDR3 residues: CASSLVPLYRNLANYGYTF. In nucleotides, the CDR3 is TGTGCCAGCAGCTTAGTACCTTTGTACAGGAACTTAGCTAACTATGGCTACACCTTC.

The rearrangement links TRBV6-6 to TRBJ1-6, with 9 bases identical to TRBD1. J gave up 9 bases and V 6 bases, and 3 bases lay outside the gene matches. Germline CDR1 MNHNY, CDR2 SVGAGI (reference sequence). CDR3 length equals 13 residues. The CDR3 spells CASRGTGTSPLHF. CDR3 nucleotides: TGTGCCAGCAGGGGGACAGGGACTTCACCCCTCCACTTT.

This chain links TRBV4-2 with TRBJ1-2, with D hard to call. Trimming stripped 1 base from V and 5 bases from J, with 14 bases between. The length of the CDR3 is 15 residues. Germline assignment: CDR1 LGHNA and CDR2 YNFKEQ. CDR3 bases: TGTGCCAGCAGCCAAGTGGGTGACATTATTTATGGCTACACCTTC. This translates into CASSQVGDIIYGYTF.

This chain connects TRBV4-2 to TRBJ1-5; D not resolved. CDR3 length equals 17 residues. The germline V gene has CDR1 LGHNA and CDR2 YNFKEQ. V was clipped by 0 bases and J by 1 base, with 13 bases between them. CDR3 amino acids: CASSQDGTFGSNQPQHF. CDR3 nucleotides: TGTGCCAGCAGCCAAGATGGCACATTTGGGAGCAATCAGCCCCAGCATTTT.

This chain links TRBV14 with TRBJ2-1, with 9 bases identical to TRBD1. Losses at the gene ends were 4 bases for V and 5 bases for J; bases not matched to a gene: 9. CDR3 size: 16 residues. Per germline, CDR1 SGHDN and CDR2 FVKESK. This chain's CDR3 is CASSPLRDRVHNEQFF. The DNA of the CDR3 is TGTGCCAGCAGCCCCCTCAGGGACAGGGTCCACAATGAGCAGTTCTTC.

The chain recombines TRBV4-2 with TRBJ2-7, with 9 bases aligning to TRBD2. The germline V gene encodes CDR1 LGHNA and CDR2 YNFKEQ. There are 13 residues in the CDR3. V dropped 10 bases and J dropped 3; count of bases not matched to a gene: 7. For the CDR3, the DNA is TGTGCCATGGCGGGAGGGGGCATCTACGAGCAGTACTTC. This sequence encodes CAMAGGGIYEQYF.

J is TRBJ1-3 and V is TRBV9; D not resolved. The V end was cut by 0 bases, the J end by 0 bases, with 13 bases between. The CDR3 totals 17 residues. CDR1 and CDR2 from the germline V gene are SGDLS and YYNGEE. The CDR3 region is CASSVEGGSYSGNTIYF. The DNA for the CDR3 is TGTGCCAGCAGCGTAGAGGGAGGCTCTTACTCTGGAAACACCATATATTTT.

The chain links TRBV29-1 to TRBJ2-3, with 7 nucleotides matching TRBD2. The V gene's germline CDR1 is SQVTM and CDR2 ANQGSEA. Losses at the gene ends were 3 bases for V and 1 base for J; bases not matched to a gene: 4. This CDR3 is 14 amino acids long. CDR3 DNA: TGCAGCGTTGACGGGGGGTCACGCACAGATACGCAGTATTTT. Its protein product is CSVDGGSRTDTQYF.

The chain links TRBV28 to TRBJ1-5; D is perhaps TRBD1 (5 bases). The CDR3 length is 14 residues. V lost 4 bases and J 7 bases, leaving 14 bases between the germline ends. From germline, CDR1 is MDHEN and CDR2 SYDVKM. CDR3 coding DNA: TGTGCCAGCAGTTACCCAGGGCTTGGGCAGCCCCAGCATTTT. This gives the protein CASSYPGLGQPQHF.

The chain joins TRBV9 to TRBJ2-5; 11 bases fit TRBD1. CDR1 and CDR2 (germline): SGDLS, YYNGEE. Trimming took 0 bases from V and 5 from J; bases not matched to a gene: 3. The CDR3 spans 15 residues. The CDR3 DNA reads TGTGCCAGCAGCGTAGAGGACAGGGGGCTTGAGACCCAGTACTTC. Encoded protein: CASSVEDRGLETQYF.

As to this clone: Other DNA sequences in this specimen translate into the identical CDR3. The V gene is TRBV7-2, the J gene TRBJ2-1; tentatively, D is TRBD1 (5 bases). With 0 bases removed from V and 1 base from J, the gap between germline ends came to 7 bases. This CDR3 comprises 15 residues. CDR1 is SGHTA and CDR2 is FQGNSA in the germline V gene. CDR3 coding DNA: TGTGCCAGCAGCTTAGCCCAGGGTTCCTACAATGAGCAGTTCTTC. This translates into CASSLAQGSYNEQFF.

V and J are TRBV15 and TRBJ2-5, with no clear D. The CDR3 runs to 14 residues. V was pared by 1 base and J by 2 bases, with 8 bases between. Germline CDR1 is LNHNV and CDR2 is YYDKDF (reference sequence). This CDR3 is CATSRGPTQETQYF. Here the CDR3 DNA reads TGTGCCACCAGCAGAGGACCGACGCAAGAGACCCAGTACTTC.

The CDR3 here is CASSSHPLAGEETQYF. The DNA of the CDR3 is TGTGCCAGCAGCTCCCACCCACTAGCGGGGGAAGAGACCCAGTACTTC. This rearrangement joins TRBV7-9 to TRBJ2-5, with TRBD2 matching 11 bases. The CDR3 is made up of 16 amino acids. Trimming cost V 4 bases and J 3 bases; bases outside gene matches: 7. The germline V gene has CDR1 SEHNR and CDR2 FQNEAQ (reference sequence). The full variable domain, its missing parts supplied by reference TRBV7-9 and TRBJ2-5, is DTGVSQNPRHKITKRGQNVTFRCDPISEHNRLYWYRQTLGQGPEFLTYFQNEAQLEKSRLLSDRFSAERPKGSFSTLEIQRTEQGDSAMYLCASSSHPLAGEETQYFGPGTRLLVL.

This sequence joins TRBV15 and TRBJ1-4; D not certain. Trimming shortened V by 0 bases and J by 8 bases, and 7 bases separated the two germline ends. CDR3 length equals 13 residues. CDR1 is LNHNV and CDR2 is YYDKDF in the germline V gene (reference sequence). The CDR3 protein is CATSRDRVEKLFF. DNA of the CDR3: TGTGCCACCAGCAGAGATAGGGTCGAAAAACTGTTTTTT.

The CDR3 spells CASSVRGQLNTEAFF. In DNA, the CDR3 is TGTGCCAGCAGCGTGAGGGGACAGCTGAACACTGAAGCTTTCTTT. The chain uses TRBV11-2 and TRBJ1-1; 7 nucleotides align to TRBD1. Trimming cost V 5 bases and J 0 bases; bases outside gene matches: 6. Looked up from germline, CDR1 is SGHAT and CDR2 is FQNNGV. The length of the CDR3 is 15 residues.

This clone has only one observation. The gene calls are TRBV5-4 and TRBJ2-1, with 9 bases matching TRBD2. Per the germline V gene, CDR1 is SGHNT and CDR2 is YYREEE (reference sequence). J gave up 4 bases and V 6 bases, and 11 bases lay outside the gene matches. The CDR3 contains 16 residues. CDR3 loop: CASNGGSGGLYNEQFF. CDR3 sequence (DNA): TGTGCCAGCAACGGGGGTAGCGGGGGTCTTTACAATGAGCAGTTCTTC.

As for this clone: The sample holds other DNA sequences that translate to the same CDR3. This chain links TRBV6-6 with TRBJ1-6; D remains unclear. The CDR3 length is 16 residues. Trimming removed 0 bases from V and 7 bases from J, with 13 bases in between. Germline CDR1 MNHNY, CDR2 SVGAGI (reference sequence). This CDR3 reads CASSYSPSSANSPLHF. CDR3 bases: TGTGCCAGCAGTTACTCGCCCAGTAGTGCCAATTCACCCCTCCACTTT.